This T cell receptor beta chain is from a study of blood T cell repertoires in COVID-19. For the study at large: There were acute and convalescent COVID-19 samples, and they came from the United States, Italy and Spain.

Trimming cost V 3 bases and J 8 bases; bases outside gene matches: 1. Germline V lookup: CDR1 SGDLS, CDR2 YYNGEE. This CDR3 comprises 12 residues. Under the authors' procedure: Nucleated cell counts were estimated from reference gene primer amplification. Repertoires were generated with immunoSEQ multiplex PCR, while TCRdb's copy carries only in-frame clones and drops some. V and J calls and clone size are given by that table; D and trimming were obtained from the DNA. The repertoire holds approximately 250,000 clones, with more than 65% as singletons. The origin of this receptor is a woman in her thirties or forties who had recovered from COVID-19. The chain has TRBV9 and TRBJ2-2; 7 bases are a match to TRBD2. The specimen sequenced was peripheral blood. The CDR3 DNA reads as TGTGCCAGCAGCGAGGGACTAGGGGAGCTGTTTTTT. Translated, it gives CASSEGLGELFF.